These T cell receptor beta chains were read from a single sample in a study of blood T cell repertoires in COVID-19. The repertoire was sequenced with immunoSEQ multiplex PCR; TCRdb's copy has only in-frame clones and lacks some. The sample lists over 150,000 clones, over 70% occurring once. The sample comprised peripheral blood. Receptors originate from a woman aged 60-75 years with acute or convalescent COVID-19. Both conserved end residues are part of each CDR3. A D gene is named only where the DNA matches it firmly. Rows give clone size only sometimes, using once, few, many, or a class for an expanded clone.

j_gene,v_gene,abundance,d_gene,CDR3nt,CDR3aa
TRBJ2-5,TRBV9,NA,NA,TGTGCCAGCAGCGTAGAGGCAGGGGAAGAGACCCAGTACTTC,CASSVEAGEETQYF
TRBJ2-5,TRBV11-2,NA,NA,TGTGCCAGCAGCTTAGATTTGGGCAGGGGGGAAGAGACCCAGTACTTC,CASSLDLGRGEETQYF
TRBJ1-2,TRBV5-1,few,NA,TGCGCCAGCAGCCCCGGCGGTGGGCAACAAATACCGGGGGGCTACACCTTC,CASSPGGGQQIPGGYTF
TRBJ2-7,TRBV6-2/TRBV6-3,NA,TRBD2,TGTGCCAGCAGTTACCACGGTCTAGTTGGGACTAGGCGCGACGAGCAGTACTTC,CASSYHGLVGTRRDEQYF
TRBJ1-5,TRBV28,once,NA,TGTGCCAGCAATGTGGGGAGGCAGCCCCAGCATTTT,CASNVGRQPQHF
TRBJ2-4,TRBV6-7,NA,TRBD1,TGTGCCAGCAGTTACTCGTTAGACAGGGTCAAAAACATTCAGTACTTC,CASSYSLDRVKNIQYF
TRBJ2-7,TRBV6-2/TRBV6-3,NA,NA,TGTGCCAGCAGTTACGCCGGACAAGTCTACGAGCAGTACTTC,CASSYAGQVYEQYF
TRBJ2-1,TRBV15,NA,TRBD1,TGTGCCACCAGCAGAATGACAGGGCGGAATACCTACAATGAGCAGTTCTTC,CATSRMTGRNTYNEQFF
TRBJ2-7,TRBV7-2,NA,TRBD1,TGTGCCAGCAGCACCAGCATCGGACAGGTGGGGGAGCAGTACTTC,CASSTSIGQVGEQYF
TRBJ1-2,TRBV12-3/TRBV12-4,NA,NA,TGTGCCAGCAGCCCCGACAGTATTGGCTACACCTTC,CASSPDSIGYTF
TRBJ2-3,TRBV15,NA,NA,TGTGCCACCAGCAGAGTCAGTAGCACAGATACGCAGTATTTT,CATSRVSSTDTQYF
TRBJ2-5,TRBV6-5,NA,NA,TGTGCCAGCAGTCCGGGTCCTGATTTGATTTCCCAGTACTTC,CASSPGPDLISQYF
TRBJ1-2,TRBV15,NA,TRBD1,TGTGCCACCAGCAGAGATGACAGGGGGCCGGGTGGCTACACCTTC,CATSRDDRGPGGYTF
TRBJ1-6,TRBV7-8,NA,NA,TGTGCCAGCAGCTTCCCCTCGGGAGGGAATTCACCCCTCCACTTT,CASSFPSGGNSPLHF
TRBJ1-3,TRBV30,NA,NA,TGTGCCTGGAGTGTCGGGGGTAGCTCTGGAAACACCATATATTTT,CAWSVGGSSGNTIYF
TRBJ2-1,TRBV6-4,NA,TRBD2,TGTGCCAGCAGTGACTTCGGCAGCGGGGGGGCAATTTCTAATGAGCAGTTCTTC,CASSDFGSGGAISNEQFF
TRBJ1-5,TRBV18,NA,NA,TGTGCCAGCTCACCCTCAGGGGGCAATCAGCCCCAGCATTTT,CASSPSGGNQPQHF
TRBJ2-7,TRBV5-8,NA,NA,TGTGCCAGCAGCTTGGCCCCAGTCTACGAGCAGTACTTC,CASSLAPVYEQYF
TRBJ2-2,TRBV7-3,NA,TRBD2,TGTGCCAGCAGTCTAGCGGAGAACACCGGGGAGCTGTTTTTT,CASSLAENTGELFF
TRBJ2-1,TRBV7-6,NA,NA,TGTGCCAGCAGCTTAATGGGGCTTGGTGAGCAGTTCTTC,CASSLMGLGEQFF
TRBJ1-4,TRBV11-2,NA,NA,TGTGCCAGCAGCTTAAGACTGAGTGAAAAACTGTTTTTT,CASSLRLSEKLFF
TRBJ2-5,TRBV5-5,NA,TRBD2,TGTGCCAGCAGCAATCTAGCGGGGGGCGTCGAGACCCAGTACTTC,CASSNLAGGVETQYF
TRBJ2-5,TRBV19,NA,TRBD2,TGTGTCAGTAGTATTAGATTTGAAGGAAGACTAGCGGGGCTCCCCGGCCAAGAGACCCAGTACTTC,CVSSIRFEGRLAGLPGQETQYF
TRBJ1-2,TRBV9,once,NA,TGTGCCAGCAGCGCCGACAGAGGTCTTAACTATGGCTACACCTTC,CASSADRGLNYGYTF
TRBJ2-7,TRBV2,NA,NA,TGTGCCAGCAGGGTCATGAGCTCCTACGAGCAGTACTTC,CASRVMSSYEQYF
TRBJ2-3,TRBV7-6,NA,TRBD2,TGTGCCAGCAGCTTATATAGCGGGACAAGCACAGATACGCAGTATTTT,CASSLYSGTSTDTQYF
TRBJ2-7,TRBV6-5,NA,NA,TGTGCCAGCAGCTCCGTGTCCTCCTACGAGCAGTACTTC,CASSSVSSYEQYF
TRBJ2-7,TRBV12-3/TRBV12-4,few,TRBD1,TGTGCCAGCAGCTCAGACAGGGGCTACGAGCAGTACTTC,CASSSDRGYEQYF
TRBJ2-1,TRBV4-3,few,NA,TGCGCCAGCAGCCGGGGGCTCAGGGTCGACAATGAGCAGTTCTTC,CASSRGLRVDNEQFF
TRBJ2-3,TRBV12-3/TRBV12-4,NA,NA,TGTGCCAGCACCCCTTCCACCGGGGCGCAGTATTTT,CASTPSTGAQYF
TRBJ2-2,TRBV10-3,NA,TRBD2,TGTGCCATCGGCGGGGGGACGGCGGCCGGGGAGCTGTTTTTT,CAIGGGTAAGELFF
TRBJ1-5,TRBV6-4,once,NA,TGTGCCAGCAGTGAGGAGGGAACGGTAGGGCCCCAGCATTTT,CASSEEGTVGPQHF
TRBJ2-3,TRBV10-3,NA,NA,TGTGCCATCAGTGAACCCGTCAGTAGCACAGATACGCAGTATTTT,CAISEPVSSTDTQYF
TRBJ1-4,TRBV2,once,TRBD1,TGTGCCAGCAGAGGATCAGGGGGCCGGAATGAAAAACTGTTTTTT,CASRGSGGRNEKLFF
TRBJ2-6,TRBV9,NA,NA,TGTGCCAGCAGCGTAGACCCCCACGGTGGGGCCAACGTCCTGACTTTC,CASSVDPHGGANVLTF
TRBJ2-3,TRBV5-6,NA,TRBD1,TGTGCCAGCAGCCTAGGGACAGCCACAGATACGCAGTATTTT,CASSLGTATDTQYF
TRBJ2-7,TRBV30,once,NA,TGTGCCTGGAGACAGACGGGGGTCTCCTACGAGCAGTACTTC,CAWRQTGVSYEQYF
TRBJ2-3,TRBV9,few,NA,TGTGCCAGCAGCGCGGCTATGACTAGTTTGGCAGATACGCAGTATTTT,CASSAAMTSLADTQYF
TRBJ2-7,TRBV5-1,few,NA,TGCGCCAGCAGCTTTGGGGACTCATCCTACGAGCAGTACTTC,CASSFGDSSYEQYF
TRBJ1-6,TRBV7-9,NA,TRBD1,TGTGCCAGCAGCCCCCGGACAGGATCGACTAATTCACCCCTCCACTTT,CASSPRTGSTNSPLHF
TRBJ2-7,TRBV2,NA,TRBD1,TGTGCCAGCAGCTTTCTGACAGGGATAGGATACGAGCAGTACTTC,CASSFLTGIGYEQYF
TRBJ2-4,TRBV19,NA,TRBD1,TGTGCCAGTAACCGGGACAGTTCCAAAAACATTCAGTACTTC,CASNRDSSKNIQYF